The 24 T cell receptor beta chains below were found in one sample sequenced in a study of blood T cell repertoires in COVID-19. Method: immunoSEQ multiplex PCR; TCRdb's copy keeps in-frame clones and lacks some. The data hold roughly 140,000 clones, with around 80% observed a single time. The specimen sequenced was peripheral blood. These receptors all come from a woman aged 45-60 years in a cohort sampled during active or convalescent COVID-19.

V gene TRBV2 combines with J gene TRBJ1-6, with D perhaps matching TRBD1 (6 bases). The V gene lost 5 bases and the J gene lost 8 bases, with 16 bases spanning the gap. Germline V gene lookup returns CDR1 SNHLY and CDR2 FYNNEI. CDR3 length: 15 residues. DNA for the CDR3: TGTGCCAGCAGTCCACAGGGATGGAAAGATTCACCCCTCCACTTT. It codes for CASSPQGWKDSPLHF. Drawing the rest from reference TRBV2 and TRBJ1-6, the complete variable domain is EPEVTQTPSHQVTQMGQEVILRCVPISNHLYFYWYRQILGQKVEFLVSFYNNEISEKSEIFDDQFSVERPDGSNFTLKIRSTKLEDSAMYFCASSPQGWKDSPLHFGNGTRLTVT.

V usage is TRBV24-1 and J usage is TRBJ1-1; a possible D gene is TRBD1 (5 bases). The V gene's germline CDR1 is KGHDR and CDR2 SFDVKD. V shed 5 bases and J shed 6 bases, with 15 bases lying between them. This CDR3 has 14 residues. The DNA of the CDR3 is TGTGCCACCAGTGCGAGGGCCGGGGGAGCTGAAGCTTTCTTT. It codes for CATSARAGGAEAFF.

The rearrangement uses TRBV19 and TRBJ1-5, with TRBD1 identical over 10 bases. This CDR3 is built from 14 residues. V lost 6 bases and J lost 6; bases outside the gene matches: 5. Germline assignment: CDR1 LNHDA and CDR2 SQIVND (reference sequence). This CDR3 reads CASSWTGGGQPQHF. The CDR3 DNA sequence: TGTGCCAGTAGCTGGACAGGGGGAGGTCAGCCCCAGCATTTT.

The CDR3: CASSRDRDYGYTF. CDR3 coding DNA: TGTGCCAGCAGCCGAGACAGGGACTATGGCTACACCTTC. This chain links TRBV7-2 with TRBJ1-2; 7 nucleotides align to TRBD1. V was pared by 5 bases and J by 3 bases, with 3 bases of the junction left unmatched. The CDR3 is made up of 13 amino acids. The V gene's germline CDR1 is SGHTA and CDR2 FQGNSA.

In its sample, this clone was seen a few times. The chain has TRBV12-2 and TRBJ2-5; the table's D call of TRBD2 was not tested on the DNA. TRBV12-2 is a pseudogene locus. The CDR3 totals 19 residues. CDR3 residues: CASRPRGTSGGACQETQYF. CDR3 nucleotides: TGTGCAAGTCGCCCTAGAGGGACTAGCGGGGGGGCCTGCCAAGAGACCCAGTACTTC.

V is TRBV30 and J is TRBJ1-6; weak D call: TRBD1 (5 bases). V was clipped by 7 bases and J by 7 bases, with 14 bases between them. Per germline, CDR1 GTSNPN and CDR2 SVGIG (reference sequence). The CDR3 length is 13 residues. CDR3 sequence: CALSGQGNSPLHF. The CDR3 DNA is TGTGCCTTGTCAGGACAAGGAAATTCACCCCTCCACTTT.

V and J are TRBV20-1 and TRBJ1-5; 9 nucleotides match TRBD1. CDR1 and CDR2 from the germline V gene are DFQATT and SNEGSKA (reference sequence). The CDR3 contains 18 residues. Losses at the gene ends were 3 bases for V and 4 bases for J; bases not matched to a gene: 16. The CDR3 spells CSASGLTGGDGGNQPQHF. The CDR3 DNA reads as TGCAGTGCTAGTGGGTTAACAGGGGGCGACGGAGGGAATCAGCCCCAGCATTTT.

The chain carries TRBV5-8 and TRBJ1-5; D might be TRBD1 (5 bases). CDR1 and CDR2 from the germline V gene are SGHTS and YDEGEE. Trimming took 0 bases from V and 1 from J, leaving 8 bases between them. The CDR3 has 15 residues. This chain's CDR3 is CASSLGAGSNQPQHF. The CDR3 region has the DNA TGTGCCAGCAGCTTGGGTGCAGGGAGCAATCAGCCCCAGCATTTT.

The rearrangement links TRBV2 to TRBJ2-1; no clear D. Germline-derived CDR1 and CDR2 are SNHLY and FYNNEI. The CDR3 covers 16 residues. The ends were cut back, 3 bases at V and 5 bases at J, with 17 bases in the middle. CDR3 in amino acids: CASSDQDSWVNNEQFF. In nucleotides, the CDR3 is TGTGCCAGCAGTGATCAAGACTCGTGGGTTAACAATGAGCAGTTCTTC.

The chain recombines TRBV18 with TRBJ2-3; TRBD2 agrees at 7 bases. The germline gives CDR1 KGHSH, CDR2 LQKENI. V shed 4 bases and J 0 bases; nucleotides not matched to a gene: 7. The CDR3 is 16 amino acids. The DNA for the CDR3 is TGTGCCAGCTCACTAAATCGGGGGGTTAGCACAGATACGCAGTATTTT. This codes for CASSLNRGVSTDTQYF.

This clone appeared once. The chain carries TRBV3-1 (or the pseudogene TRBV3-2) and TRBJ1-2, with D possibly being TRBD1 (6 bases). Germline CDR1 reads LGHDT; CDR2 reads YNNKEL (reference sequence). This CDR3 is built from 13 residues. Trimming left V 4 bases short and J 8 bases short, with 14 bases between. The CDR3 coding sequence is TGTGCCAGCAGCCTAGGGACATCCGGCGGCTACACCTTC. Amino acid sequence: CASSLGTSGGYTF.

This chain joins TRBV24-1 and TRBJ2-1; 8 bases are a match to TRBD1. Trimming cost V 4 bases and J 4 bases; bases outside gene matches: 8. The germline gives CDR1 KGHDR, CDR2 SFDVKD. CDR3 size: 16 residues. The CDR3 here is CATSESQGAGYNEQFF. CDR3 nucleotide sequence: TGTGCCACCAGTGAGTCTCAGGGGGCAGGGTACAATGAGCAGTTCTTC.

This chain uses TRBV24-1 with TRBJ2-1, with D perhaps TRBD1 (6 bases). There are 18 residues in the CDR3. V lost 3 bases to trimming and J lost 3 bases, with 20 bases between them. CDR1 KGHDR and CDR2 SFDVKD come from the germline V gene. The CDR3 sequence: CATSDPQQGRVRYNEQFF. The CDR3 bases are TGTGCCACCAGTGATCCCCAACAGGGCCGAGTCCGCTACAATGAGCAGTTCTTC.

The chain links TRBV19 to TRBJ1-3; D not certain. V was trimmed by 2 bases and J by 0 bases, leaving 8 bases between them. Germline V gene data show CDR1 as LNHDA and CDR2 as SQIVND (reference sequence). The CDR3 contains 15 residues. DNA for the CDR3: TGTGCCAGTAGTATATACGTGAGCTCTGGAAACACCATATATTTT. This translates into CASSIYVSSGNTIYF. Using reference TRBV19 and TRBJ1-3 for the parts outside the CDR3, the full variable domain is DGGITQSPKYLFRKEGQNVTLSCEQNLNHDAMYWYRQDPGQGLRLIYYSQIVNDFQKGDIAEGYSVSREKKESFPLTVTSAQKNPTAFYLCASSIYVSSGNTIYFGEGSWLTVV.

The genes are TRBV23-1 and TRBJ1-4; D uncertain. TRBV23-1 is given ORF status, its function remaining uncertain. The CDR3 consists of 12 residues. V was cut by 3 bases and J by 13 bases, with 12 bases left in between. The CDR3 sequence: CASSQGSMGLFF. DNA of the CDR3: TGCGCCAGCAGTCAGGGGAGCATGGGACTGTTTTTT.

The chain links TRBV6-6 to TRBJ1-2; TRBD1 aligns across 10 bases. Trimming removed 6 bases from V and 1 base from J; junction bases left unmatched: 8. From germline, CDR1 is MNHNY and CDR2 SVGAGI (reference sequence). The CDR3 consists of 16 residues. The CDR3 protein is CASSEGTGAFNYGYTF. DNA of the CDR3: TGTGCCAGCAGCGAGGGGACAGGGGCCTTTAACTATGGCTACACCTTC.

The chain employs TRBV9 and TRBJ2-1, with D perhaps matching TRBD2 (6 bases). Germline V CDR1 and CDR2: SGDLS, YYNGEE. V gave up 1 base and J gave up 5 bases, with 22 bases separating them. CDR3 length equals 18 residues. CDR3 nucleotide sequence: TGTGCCAGCAGCGTAAACGTCGGGGGTGGTGTACCGAACAATGAGCAGTTCTTC. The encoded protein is CASSVNVGGGVPNNEQFF. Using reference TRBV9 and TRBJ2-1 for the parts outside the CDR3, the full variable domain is DSGVTQTPKHLITATGQRVTLRCSPRSGDLSVYWYQQSLDQGLQFLIQYYNGEERAKGNILERFSAQQFPDLHSELNLSSLELGDSALYFCASSVNVGGGVPNNEQFFGPGTRLTVL.

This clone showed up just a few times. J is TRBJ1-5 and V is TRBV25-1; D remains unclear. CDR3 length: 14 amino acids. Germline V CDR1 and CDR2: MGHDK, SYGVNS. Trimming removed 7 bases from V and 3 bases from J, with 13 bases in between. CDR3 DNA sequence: TGTGCCAGCATTTCAGGTTGGAACAATCAGCCCCAGCATTTT. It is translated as CASISGWNNQPQHF.

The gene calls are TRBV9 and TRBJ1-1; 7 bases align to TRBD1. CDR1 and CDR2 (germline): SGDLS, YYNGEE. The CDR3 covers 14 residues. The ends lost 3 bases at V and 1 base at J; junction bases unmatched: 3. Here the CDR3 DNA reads TGTGCCAGCAGCGCGCAGGGGGGGAACACTGAAGCTTTCTTT. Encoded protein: CASSAQGGNTEAFF.

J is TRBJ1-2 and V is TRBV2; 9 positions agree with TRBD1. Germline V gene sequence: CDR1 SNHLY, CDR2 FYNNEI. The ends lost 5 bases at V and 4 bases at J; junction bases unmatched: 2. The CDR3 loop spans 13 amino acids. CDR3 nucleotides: TGTGCCAGCAGTATGACAGGGGGCTATGGCTACACCTTC. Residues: CASSMTGGYGYTF.

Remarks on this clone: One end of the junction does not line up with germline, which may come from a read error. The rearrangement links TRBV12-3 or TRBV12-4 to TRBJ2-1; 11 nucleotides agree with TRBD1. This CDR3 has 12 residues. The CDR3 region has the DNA TGTGCCAGCAGTCCGGGACAGGGGGGTTTGGTCTTC. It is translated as CASSPGQGGLVF.

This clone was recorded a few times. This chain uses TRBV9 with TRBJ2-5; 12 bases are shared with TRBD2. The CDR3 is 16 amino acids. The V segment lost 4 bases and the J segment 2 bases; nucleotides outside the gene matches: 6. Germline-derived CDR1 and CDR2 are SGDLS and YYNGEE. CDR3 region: CASSKRLAGGQETQYF. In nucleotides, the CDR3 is TGTGCCAGCAGCAAGCGCCTAGCGGGGGGGCAAGAGACCCAGTACTTC.

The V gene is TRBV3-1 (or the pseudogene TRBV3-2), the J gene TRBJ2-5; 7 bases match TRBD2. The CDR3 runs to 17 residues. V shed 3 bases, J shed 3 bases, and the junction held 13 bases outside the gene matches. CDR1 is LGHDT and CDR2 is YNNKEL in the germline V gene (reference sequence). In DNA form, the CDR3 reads TGTGCCAGCAGCCAGGAAACCAACATGGGGAGGGAAGAGACCCAGTACTTC. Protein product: CASSQETNMGREETQYF.

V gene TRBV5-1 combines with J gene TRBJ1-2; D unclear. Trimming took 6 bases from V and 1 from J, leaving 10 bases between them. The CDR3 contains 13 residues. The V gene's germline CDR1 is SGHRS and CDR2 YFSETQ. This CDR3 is CASNEGSNYGYTF. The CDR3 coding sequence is TGCGCCAGCAATGAGGGAAGTAACTATGGCTACACCTTC.